These 20 T cell receptor beta chains originate from one sample sequenced in a study of blood T cell repertoires in COVID-19 (dated by TCRdb to 2018 to 2021). Library preparation was by the immunoSEQ multiplex PCR assay. TCRdb re-hosts the immuneACCESS table, in-frame sequences only. Its copies lack some clones; in the studies checked, an unresolved V gene accounts for under half of them, and the cause for the rest is not known. The sample table holds hundreds of thousands of clones, of which roughly 80% were seen once. Roughly 4.8% of the sample is taken by the ten largest. Sequencing used PBMCs or T cells enriched from blood (not recorded which). The origin of the receptors is a woman in her fifties or sixties who had been exposed to COVID-19.

The chain carries TRBV6-5 and TRBJ2-7; no firm D call. Germline assignment: CDR1 MNHEY and CDR2 SVGAGI. V lost 5 bases and J 6 bases, leaving 14 bases between the germline ends. The CDR3 length is 13 residues. The DNA for the CDR3 is TGTGCCAGCAGTCCTAATGGTAATAGCGAGCAGTACTTC. Its protein is CASSPNGNSEQYF.

This clone was recorded a few times. The chain is built from TRBV15 and TRBJ2-7, with a tentative D call TRBD2 (7 bases). The CDR3 is 15 amino acids. Germline CDR1 reads LNHNV; CDR2 reads YYDKDF (reference sequence). The V and J ends lost 3 bases and 4 bases respectively, with 16 bases between them. CDR3 DNA: TGTGCCACCAGCAGGGCTGCTGGGGGGGCGTACGAGCAGTACTTC. Translation gives CATSRAAGGAYEQYF.

This chain uses TRBV3-1 (or the pseudogene TRBV3-2) with TRBJ1-3; D might be TRBD1 (5 bases). Trimming took off 6 bases at V and 1 base at J, with 19 bases between the two ends. The CDR3 consists of 17 residues. Germline loops: CDR1 LGHDT, CDR2 YNNKEL (reference sequence). DNA for the CDR3: TGTGCCAGCAGTGACCTGGGGGGGAGGATTTCTGGAAACACCATATATTTT. Protein sequence: CASSDLGGRISGNTIYF.

V and J are TRBV19 and TRBJ1-2; D perhaps matches TRBD1 (6 bases). From germline, CDR1 is LNHDA and CDR2 SQIVND (reference sequence). There are 15 residues in the CDR3. V was cut by 1 base and J by 4 bases, with 13 bases left in between. In DNA, the CDR3 is TGTGCCAGTAGTATAGCCTTCGGACAGTTCTATGGCTACACCTTC. This translates into CASSIAFGQFYGYTF.

The chain carries TRBV5-4 and TRBJ1-2; TRBD1 matches 7 bases. There are 13 residues in the CDR3. CDR1 and CDR2 (germline): SGHNT, YYREEE (reference sequence). Germline trimming cut 2 bases from V and 5 bases from J; bases unmatched to any gene: 3. Written as DNA, the CDR3 is TGTGCCAGCAGCTTACAGGGGAATTATGGCTACACCTTC. Translation: CASSLQGNYGYTF. Using reference TRBV5-4 and TRBJ1-2 for the parts outside the CDR3, the full variable domain is ETGVTQSPTHLIKTRGQQVTLRCSSQSGHNTVSWYQQALGQGPQFIFQYYREEENGRGNFPPRFSGLQFPNYSSELNVNALELDDSALYLCASSLQGNYGYTFGSGTRLTVV.

This chain connects TRBV19 to TRBJ2-2; D possibly corresponds to TRBD2 (7 bases). The CDR3 contains 18 residues. V was shortened by 3 bases and J by 6 bases, with 23 bases between the two germline ends. From germline, CDR1 is LNHDA and CDR2 SQIVND (reference sequence). CDR3 region: CASSILGGGLGLAGELFF. CDR3 DNA: TGTGCCAGTAGTATTTTGGGGGGGGGCCTCGGTCTAGCCGGGGAGCTGTTTTTT.

V gene TRBV5-1 combines with J gene TRBJ2-5; 7 nucleotides align to TRBD1. Per the germline V gene, CDR1 is SGHRS and CDR2 is YFSETQ. The ends lost 2 bases at V and 5 bases at J; junction bases unmatched: 6. The CDR3 sequence is 14 residues long. CDR3 DNA: TGCGCCAGCAGCTTCCATGACAGGGAGGAGACCCAGTACTTC. Residues: CASSFHDREETQYF.

The rearrangement links TRBV12-3 or TRBV12-4 to TRBJ1-2, with D possibly being TRBD1 (6 bases). Trimming removed 3 bases at V and 8 bases at J, with 10 bases between. The length of the CDR3 is 12 residues. The CDR3 sequence is CASSFDRRGYTF. Written as DNA, the CDR3 is TGTGCCAGCAGTTTTGACAGGAGGGGCTACACCTTC.

The chain carries TRBV19 and TRBJ1-5; 9 nucleotides agree with TRBD1. This CDR3 has 16 amino acids. J was trimmed by 4 bases and V by 5 bases; bases with no gene match: 9. Germline lookup yields CDR1 LNHDA and CDR2 SQIVND (reference sequence). The CDR3 sequence: CASSPLSGTGNQPQHF. The DNA of the CDR3 is TGTGCCAGTAGTCCCTTATCCGGGACAGGGAATCAGCCCCAGCATTTT.

This clone was observed once. V gene TRBV4-3 combines with J gene TRBJ1-1; 9 nucleotides match TRBD1. Germline values: CDR1 LGHNA, CDR2 YSLEER. The trim removed 3 bases at V and 10 bases at J, leaving 9 bases unmatched. This CDR3 has 14 residues. CDR3 in amino acids: CASSQETGGVGAFF. Written as DNA, the CDR3 is TGCGCCAGCAGCCAGGAAACAGGGGGCGTAGGAGCTTTCTTT.

The V gene is TRBV7-9, the J gene TRBJ1-2; D gene unclear. V lost 5 bases to trimming and J lost 4 bases, with 8 bases between them. Germline CDR1 reads SEHNR; CDR2 reads FQNEAQ (reference sequence). This CDR3 comprises 12 residues. CDR3 loop: CASSPGFYGYTF. The CDR3 region has the DNA TGTGCCAGCAGCCCAGGTTTCTATGGCTACACCTTC.

The chain has TRBV28 and TRBJ1-2; 7 bases align to TRBD1. In germline, CDR1 is MDHEN, CDR2 SYDVKM. V dropped 3 bases and J dropped 3; count of bases not matched to a gene: 10. The CDR3 spans 16 residues. The DNA for the CDR3 is TGTGCCAGCAGTTTGACAGGGTCGGAGGTCTACTATGGCTACACCTTC. Protein sequence: CASSLTGSEVYYGYTF.

The chain employs TRBV19 and TRBJ1-3, with D possibly matching TRBD1 (5 bases). Looked up from germline, CDR1 is LNHDA and CDR2 is SQIVND (reference sequence). Between the trimmed V and J ends, which lost 5 bases and 0 bases, there was a span of 14 bases. The CDR3 length is 16 residues. In DNA, the CDR3 is TGTGCCAGTAGTTGGGGCCCCAACTACTCTGGAAACACCATATATTTT. It specifies CASSWGPNYSGNTIYF.

In its sample, this clone was seen a few times. The V gene is TRBV7-9, the J gene TRBJ2-5, with D possibly being TRBD2 (5 bases). Germline V lookup: CDR1 SEHNR, CDR2 FQNEAQ (reference sequence). The CDR3 totals 12 residues. The ends were cut back, 10 bases at V and 1 base at J, with 10 bases in the middle. The CDR3 bases are TGTGCCATCGCGGACTTCCAAGAGACCCAGTACTTC. The encoded protein is CAIADFQETQYF.

This sequence joins TRBV19 and TRBJ1-1, with D unclear. The germline V gene encodes CDR1 LNHDA and CDR2 SQIVND (reference sequence). The CDR3 contains 13 residues. V lost 9 bases and J lost 0, with 11 bases in between. In nucleotides, the CDR3 is TGTGCCAGCCGGGGTTTCATGAACACTGAAGCTTTCTTT. The encoded protein is CASRGFMNTEAFF.

The genes are TRBV15 and TRBJ1-1; D is undetermined. Germline-derived CDR1 and CDR2 are LNHNV and YYDKDF (reference sequence). V was shortened by 0 bases and J by 10 bases, with 15 bases between the two germline ends. The CDR3 is made up of 14 amino acids. Here the CDR3 reads CATSRDRVGAAAFF. In DNA form, the CDR3 reads TGTGCCACCAGCAGAGATCGGGTGGGAGCGGCAGCTTTCTTT. The full variable domain, in which reference TRBV15 and TRBJ1-1 provide the parts outside the CDR3, is DAMVIQNPRYQVTQFGKPVTLSCSQTLNHNVMYWYQQKSSQAPKLLFHYYDKDFNNEADTPDNFQSRRPNTSFCFLDIRSPGLGDTAMYLCATSRDRVGAAAFFGQGTRLTVV.

The chain uses TRBV11-2 and TRBJ2-1; a weak D match, TRBD1 (5 bases). The germline gives CDR1 SGHAT, CDR2 FQNNGV. This CDR3 spans 13 amino acids. V lost 5 bases to trimming and J lost 8 bases, with 13 bases between them. The CDR3 nucleotides are TGTGCCAGCAGCCCCCACCCAGGGTATGAGCAGTTCTTC. Amino acids: CASSPHPGYEQFF.

The table lists this clone with a few counts. This sequence joins TRBV4-1 and TRBJ2-2; 11 nucleotides line up with TRBD2. The ends lost 7 bases at V and 0 bases at J; junction bases unmatched: 1. This CDR3 comprises 15 residues. Looked up from germline, CDR1 is MGHRA and CDR2 is YSYEKL. The CDR3 DNA reads TGCGCCAGCAAACTAGCGGGGGCGAACACCGGGGAGCTGTTTTTT. The encoded protein is CASKLAGANTGELFF.

This clone was detected only a few times. The gene calls are TRBV5-1 and TRBJ1-1; 8 bases fit TRBD1. In germline, CDR1 is SGHRS, CDR2 YFSETQ. The CDR3 extends over 15 amino acids. V dropped 3 bases and J dropped 6; count of bases not matched to a gene: 10. The CDR3 sequence: CASSSTTGVMAEAFF. CDR3 bases: TGCGCCAGCAGCTCCACGACAGGGGTTATGGCTGAAGCTTTCTTT.

With regard to this clone: Other DNA sequences from this sample encode an identical CDR3 as well. The rearrangement joins TRBV19 to TRBJ1-5; 7 positions agree with TRBD1. Germline V gene sequence: CDR1 LNHDA, CDR2 SQIVND (reference sequence). The CDR3 sequence is 15 residues long. The V and J ends lost 1 base and 2 bases, in that order; junction bases with no gene match: 2. The CDR3 region is CASSIGQGGNQPQHF. The CDR3 DNA reads as TGTGCCAGTAGTATAGGGCAGGGGGGCAATCAGCCCCAGCATTTT.